The 23 T cell receptor beta chains listed next were all sequenced from one sample in a study of cytomegalovirus exposure and HLA in healthy donors. This PCR relied on a set of 60 Vbeta primers and 13 Jbeta primers. TCRdb's table, derived via immunoSEQ multiplex PCR, lists solely in-frame clones and lacks some. The profile shows about 150,000 clones, roughly 80% of them singletons. The specimen sequenced was PBMCs. Source of these receptors: a man aged 30 to 45 in good health and CMV-seropositive.

This sequence joins TRBV6-5 and TRBJ2-7; TRBD1 matches at 11 bases. The CDR3 is 15 amino acids. V was pared by 6 bases and J by 0 bases, with 4 bases of the junction left unmatched. CDR1 and CDR2 (germline): MNHEY, SVGAGI. CDR3 DNA: TGTGCCAGCAGCCTTGGACAGGGGGCCTCCTACGAGCAGTACTTC. It codes for CASSLGQGASYEQYF.

The chain recombines TRBV4-1 with TRBJ2-4; unclear D gene. Germline CDR1 reads MGHRA; CDR2 reads YSYEKL. The germline V and J ends were trimmed by 2 bases and 0 bases, with 11 bases remaining between them. The CDR3 extends over 16 amino acids. CDR3 sequence reads: CASSQLGRLAKNIQYF. CDR3 DNA sequence: TGCGCCAGCAGCCAACTAGGAAGATTAGCCAAAAACATTCAGTACTTC.

The sample holds a few counts of this clone. This chain connects TRBV27 to TRBJ2-7; 8 bases are shared with TRBD1. V trimming: 5 bases; J trimming: 4 bases; junction bases outside the gene matches: 7. The CDR3 spans 14 residues. The germline gives CDR1 MNHEY, CDR2 SMNVEV (reference sequence). The CDR3 loop reads CASSPTGGSYEQYF. CDR3 DNA sequence: TGTGCCAGCAGTCCAACAGGGGGTTCGTACGAGCAGTACTTC.

This rearrangement joins TRBV25-1 to TRBJ1-3; D perhaps matches TRBD1 (6 bases). CDR1 and CDR2 from the germline V gene are MGHDK and SYGVNS. The CDR3 is 14 amino acids. Between the trimmed V and J ends, which lost 2 bases and 9 bases, there was a span of 14 bases. The CDR3 is CASSEGDIRGTIYF. As DNA, the CDR3 is TGTGCCAGCAGTGAAGGAGACATCAGGGGCACCATATATTTT.

Comment on this clone: A junction end diverges from the germline sequence, so it may reflect a read error. The chain carries TRBV27 and TRBJ2-5; 12 nucleotides agree with TRBD2. This CDR3 contains 15 residues. The germline V gene encodes CDR1 MNHEY and CDR2 SMNVEV (reference sequence). The CDR3 DNA is TGTGCCAGCAGTAGGACTAGCGGGAACCAGGAGACCCAGTACTTC. Translation: CASSRTSGNQETQYF.

This chain joins TRBV4-1 and TRBJ1-6; D gene unclear. CDR3 size: 14 residues. Per the germline V gene, CDR1 is MGHRA and CDR2 is YSYEKL. With 0 bases removed from V and 10 bases from J, the gap between germline ends came to 10 bases. This CDR3 reads CASSQDGLNSPLHF. The CDR3 DNA is TGCGCCAGCAGCCAAGATGGACTAAACTCACCCCTCCACTTT.

Only one count was recorded for this clone. The rearrangement joins TRBV5-1 to TRBJ1-1, with D unclear. Germline CDR1 and CDR2: SGHRS and YFSETQ. The CDR3 totals 15 residues. V was pared by 2 bases and J by 7 bases, with 18 bases between. CDR3 bases: TGCGCCAGCAGCTTTAGAATGAGCGAGTTAAATGAAGCTTTCTTT. This encodes CASSFRMSELNEAFF.

This clone appeared a single time. The chain links TRBV27 to TRBJ2-7; unclear D gene. Trimming pared 7 bases from V and 7 bases from J, leaving 5 bases between. The CDR3 length is 9 residues. The germline CDR1 and CDR2 sequences are MNHEY and SMNVEV (reference sequence). The CDR3 DNA follows: TGTGCCAGCAACCGGGAGCAGTACTTC. This encodes CASNREQYF.

V and J are TRBV9 and TRBJ1-2, with D tentatively TRBD1 (6 bases). Between the trimmed V and J ends, which lost 4 bases and 8 bases, there was a span of 15 bases. The germline gives CDR1 SGDLS, CDR2 YYNGEE. This CDR3 region has 13 residues. The CDR3 is CASSQQGWGGYTF. CDR3 in DNA: TGTGCCAGCAGCCAACAGGGATGGGGAGGCTACACCTTC.

The chain joins TRBV5-1 to TRBJ2-5; D is perhaps TRBD1 (6 bases). Germline V gene sequence: CDR1 SGHRS, CDR2 YFSETQ. The length of the CDR3 is 12 residues. V was clipped by 2 bases and J by 5 bases, with 7 bases between them. CDR3 sequence: CASSLDRETQYF. As DNA, the CDR3 is TGCGCCAGCAGCTTAGACAGGGAGACCCAGTACTTC.

This chain joins TRBV6-1 and TRBJ2-3; 7 bases are shared with TRBD2. Trimming took 8 bases from V and 6 from J; bases not matched to a gene: 14. The CDR3 has 15 residues. Per the germline V gene, CDR1 is MNHNS and CDR2 is SASEGT. CDR3 nucleotides: TGTGCCAGCCACATGGGCAGGGAGGGTTCGGATACGCAGTATTTT. Encoded protein: CASHMGREGSDTQYF.

This clone was observed a handful of times. This sample also contains other DNA sequences that code for the same CDR3. The chain joins TRBV6-1 to TRBJ2-6; a weak D match, TRBD2 (5 bases). This CDR3 has 15 amino acids. Germline V lookup: CDR1 MNHNS, CDR2 SASEGT. Trimming shortened V by 3 bases and J by 0 bases, and 6 bases separated the two germline ends. The CDR3 here is CASSEGSSGANVLTF. The CDR3 DNA is TGTGCCAGCAGTGAGGGGAGCTCTGGGGCCAACGTCCTGACTTTC.

This chain connects TRBV4-1 to TRBJ2-5; 8 bases are a match to TRBD1. This CDR3 contains 14 residues. Germline values: CDR1 MGHRA, CDR2 YSYEKL. V lost 4 bases, J lost 5 bases, and 6 bases stayed unmatched. CDR3 in amino acids: CASSPGGMVETQYF. CDR3 sequence (DNA): TGCGCCAGCAGCCCAGGGGGCATGGTGGAGACCCAGTACTTC.

The DNA for the CDR3 is TGTGCCAGCAGCTTTGCCCAGTCTGGCGGTGAAAAACTGTTTTTT. Amino acids: CASSFAQSGGEKLFF. The chain joins TRBV13 to TRBJ1-4, with unresolved D. The CDR3 consists of 15 residues. CDR1 PRHDT and CDR2 FYEKMQ come from the germline V gene (reference sequence). The ends were cut back, 3 bases at V and 7 bases at J, with 15 bases in the middle.

The chain uses TRBV7-2 and TRBJ1-6; TRBD1 agrees at 8 bases. Germline V gives CDR1 SGHTA, CDR2 FQGNSA. Trimming took 5 bases from V and 9 from J; bases not matched to a gene: 9. The CDR3 covers 15 residues. The CDR3 reads CASSVFETGASPLHF. CDR3 in DNA: TGTGCCAGCAGCGTGTTTGAGACAGGGGCTTCACCCCTCCACTTT.

The V call is TRBV5-5, the J call TRBJ1-1; no clear D. Trimming pared 4 bases from V and 6 bases from J, leaving 22 bases between. Germline V gene lookup returns CDR1 SGHKS and CDR2 YYEKEE (reference sequence). CDR3 length: 16 amino acids. The CDR3: CASSLNPSSRSAEAFF. CDR3 in DNA: TGTGCCAGCAGCCTAAACCCCTCCTCGAGATCCGCTGAAGCTTTCTTT.

This clone was counted a single time. The gene calls are TRBV27 and TRBJ2-7, with 9 bases identical to TRBD2. V lost 3 bases and J lost 7; bases outside the gene matches: 13. CDR3 length equals 16 residues. Germline-derived CDR1 and CDR2 are MNHEY and SMNVEV (reference sequence). CDR3 region: CASSFRDGGRAGEQYF. CDR3 coding DNA: TGTGCCAGCAGTTTCCGAGACGGCGGGAGGGCGGGGGAGCAGTACTTC.

The chain uses TRBV7-8 and TRBJ2-1, with 8 bases that match TRBD2. Germline CDR1 is SGHVS and CDR2 is FQNEAQ. The CDR3 consists of 16 residues. The trim removed 5 bases at V and 5 bases at J, leaving 11 bases unmatched. CDR3 nucleotides: TGTGCCAGCAGCCACCGGGCGGGGGGTAGTGACAATGAGCAGTTCTTC. It translates to CASSHRAGGSDNEQFF.

The chain employs TRBV7-2 and TRBJ2-1; perhaps TRBD2 as D (5 bases). Trimming shortened V by 5 bases and J by 5 bases, and 13 bases separated the two germline ends. The CDR3 is 14 amino acids. Germline CDR1 is SGHTA and CDR2 is FQGNSA. The CDR3, as DNA: TGTGCCAGCAGCAGGGAGTGGGAAAACAATGAGCAGTTCTTC. This sequence encodes CASSREWENNEQFF.

In DNA form, the CDR3 reads TGTGCCAGTAGTATCCCCCGACAGGGGGCGGAGGAGCTGTTTTTT. This encodes CASSIPRQGAEELFF. The V gene is TRBV19, the J gene TRBJ2-2; TRBD1 matches at 10 bases. Germline CDR1 and CDR2: LNHDA and SQIVND (reference sequence). V trimming: 3 bases; J trimming: 10 bases; junction bases outside the gene matches: 8. The CDR3 totals 15 residues.

The chain carries TRBV15 and TRBJ2-7; 8 bases fit TRBD1. Germline CDR1 is LNHNV and CDR2 is YYDKDF (reference sequence). The CDR3 sequence is 13 residues long. After removal of 4 bases from V and 5 bases from J, the junction contained 4 bases not matched to a gene. The CDR3 is CATSTGQGNEQYF. The CDR3 coding sequence is TGTGCCACCAGCACCGGACAGGGTAACGAGCAGTACTTC.

This clone was observed once. The chain recombines TRBV5-6 with TRBJ2-3; 9 bases match TRBD1. The CDR3 loop spans 16 amino acids. V lost 2 bases and J lost 2; bases outside the gene matches: 6. Germline lookup yields CDR1 SGHDT and CDR2 YYEEEE. The CDR3 region is CASSLTGGYNTDTQYF. DNA of the CDR3: TGTGCCAGCAGCTTAACAGGGGGCTACAACACAGATACGCAGTATTTT.

The V gene is TRBV28, the J gene TRBJ2-4, with no clear D. In germline, CDR1 is MDHEN, CDR2 SYDVKM. The length of the CDR3 is 14 residues. The ends were cut back, 6 bases at V and 2 bases at J, with 11 bases in the middle. The CDR3 bases are TGTGCCAGCAGCCCTGCGGAGCCCAAAAACATTCAGTACTTC. It translates to CASSPAEPKNIQYF.